This passage covers 18 T cell receptor beta chains from one sample sequenced in a study of blood T cell repertoires in COVID-19. TCRdb's table, derived via immunoSEQ multiplex PCR, lists solely in-frame clones and lacks some. This table holds some 120,000 clones, around 88% found once. The sequenced sample consisted of peripheral blood. All receptors come from a man aged 80 or over with active or convalescent COVID-19.

This sequence joins TRBV19 and TRBJ1-3, with TRBD1 identical over 8 bases. CDR3 length: 14 residues. Germline CDR1 LNHDA, CDR2 SQIVND (reference sequence). V was clipped by 4 bases and J by 8 bases; unmatched bases: 7. This CDR3 is CASSTTGAVHTIYF. The DNA of the CDR3 is TGTGCCAGTAGTACGACAGGGGCCGTGCACACCATATATTTT.

The chain employs TRBV6-5 and TRBJ2-5; perhaps TRBD2 as D (7 bases). The CDR3 has 15 residues. Trimming left V 2 bases short and J 4 bases short, with 14 bases between. Germline V lookup: CDR1 MNHEY, CDR2 SVGAGI. This CDR3 is CASSYGGAAGETQYF. CDR3 sequence (DNA): TGTGCCAGCAGTTACGGGGGGGCCGCTGGAGAGACCCAGTACTTC.

J is TRBJ2-1 and V is TRBV9; 12 bases line up with TRBD2. J lost 8 bases, V lost 1 base, and 7 bases had no gene match. Germline V gene sequence: CDR1 SGDLS, CDR2 YYNGEE. The CDR3 extends over 16 amino acids. As DNA, the CDR3 is TGTGCCAGCAGCGTATCTCCTAGCGGGGGGGCGGATGAGCAGTTCTTC. This sequence encodes CASSVSPSGGADEQFF. The complete variable domain, with remaining parts taken from reference TRBV9 and TRBJ2-1, reads DSGVTQTPKHLITATGQRVTLRCSPRSGDLSVYWYQQSLDQGLQFLIQYYNGEERAKGNILERFSAQQFPDLHSELNLSSLELGDSALYFCASSVSPSGGADEQFFGPGTRLTVL.

This chain connects TRBV2 to TRBJ1-5, with D uncertain. The CDR3 consists of 14 residues. V was cut by 3 bases and J by 5 bases, with 11 bases left in between. Germline values: CDR1 SNHLY, CDR2 FYNNEI. CDR3 in DNA: TGTGCCAGCAGTGAGGTGAGCTTTGATCAGCCCCAGCATTTT. This gives the protein CASSEVSFDQPQHF.

This chain links TRBV7-9 with TRBJ1-1, with 7 bases matching TRBD1. CDR1 and CDR2 (germline): SEHNR, FQNEAQ (reference sequence). V was clipped by 6 bases and J by 3 bases; unmatched bases: 13. The CDR3 length is 16 residues. The CDR3 DNA is TGTGCCAGCAGTCAACTTGCCGGGACAGTCCACACTGAAGCTTTCTTT. Amino acids: CASSQLAGTVHTEAFF.

The chain couples TRBV2 to TRBJ1-6, with D maybe TRBD1 (6 bases). V was trimmed by 4 bases and J by 8 bases, leaving 9 bases between them. The V gene's germline CDR1 is SNHLY and CDR2 FYNNEI. The CDR3 is made up of 13 amino acids. The CDR3 reads CASSGEGDSPLHF. The DNA of the CDR3 is TGTGCCAGCAGTGGGGAGGGGGATTCACCCCTCCACTTT.

The chain employs TRBV3-1 (or the pseudogene TRBV3-2) and TRBJ1-1; D remains unclear. Germline-derived CDR1 and CDR2 are LGHDT and YNNKEL (reference sequence). Trimming took 7 bases from V and 4 from J, leaving 19 bases between them. CDR3 length: 15 residues. The CDR3 DNA follows: TGTGCCAGCACCGCTTATGAGAGGGTCCTCACTGAAGCTTTCTTT. Its protein is CASTAYERVLTEAFF.

The chain has TRBV27 and TRBJ1-2; TRBD1 matches at 8 bases. V trimming: 5 bases; J trimming: 5 bases; junction bases outside the gene matches: 4. This CDR3 contains 13 residues. Germline V lookup: CDR1 MNHEY, CDR2 SMNVEV (reference sequence). The CDR3 nucleotides read TGTGCCAGCAGTCAGGGGGCAGGGTATGGCTACACCTTC. It codes for CASSQGAGYGYTF.

V and J are TRBV28 and TRBJ1-1; 10 bases are shared with TRBD1. This CDR3 contains 16 residues. The germline CDR1 and CDR2 sequences are MDHEN and SYDVKM. V shed 4 bases, J shed 7 bases, and the junction held 12 bases outside the gene matches. The CDR3 sequence: CASSSPPGQGTYEAFF. The CDR3 DNA sequence: TGTGCCAGCAGTTCACCGCCGGGACAGGGGACTTATGAAGCTTTCTTT.

V is TRBV14 and J is TRBJ2-7, with TRBD1 identical over 11 bases. With 7 bases clipped from V and 1 base from J, the junction kept 3 bases outside the gene matches. The CDR3 totals 14 residues. Germline assignment: CDR1 SGHDN and CDR2 FVKESK. The DNA of the CDR3 is TGTGCCAGCAACGGACAGGGGGCTTCCTACGAGCAGTACTTC. Encoded protein: CASNGQGASYEQYF.

This chain connects TRBV3-1 (or the pseudogene TRBV3-2) to TRBJ1-5, with D maybe TRBD1 (6 bases). The germline gives CDR1 LGHDT, CDR2 YNNKEL (reference sequence). Trimming pared 4 bases from V and 6 bases from J, leaving 10 bases between. The CDR3 loop spans 13 amino acids. CDR3 loop: CASSPDRFQPQHF. The CDR3 coding sequence is TGTGCCAGCAGCCCTGACAGGTTTCAGCCCCAGCATTTT.

This clone appeared once. The chain carries TRBV7-9 and TRBJ2-2, with 8 nucleotides matching TRBD1. The CDR3 consists of 16 residues. V lost 5 bases and J lost 6; bases outside the gene matches: 11. Germline V gene sequence: CDR1 SEHNR, CDR2 FQNEAQ (reference sequence). The CDR3 here is CASSLSQGARAGELFF. The CDR3, as DNA: TGTGCCAGCAGCCTTTCTCAGGGGGCGCGCGCCGGGGAGCTGTTTTTT. Filled out from reference TRBV7-9 and TRBJ2-2, the complete variable domain reads DTGVSQNPRHKITKRGQNVTFRCDPISEHNRLYWYRQTLGQGPEFLTYFQNEAQLEKSRLLSDRFSAERPKGSFSTLEIQRTEQGDSAMYLCASSLSQGARAGELFFGEGSRLTVL.

The V gene is TRBV9, the J gene TRBJ1-1; no clear D. V gave up 3 bases and J gave up 5 bases, with 17 bases separating them. CDR1 and CDR2 from the germline V gene are SGDLS and YYNGEE. There are 15 residues in the CDR3. CDR3 in amino acids: CASSGRRGGSTEAFF. CDR3 DNA: TGTGCCAGCAGCGGCCGTAGAGGAGGGTCGACTGAAGCTTTCTTT.

The J gene is TRBJ1-6, the V gene TRBV5-1; D unclear. The CDR3 spans 15 residues. V shed 0 bases and J shed 7 bases, with 11 bases lying between them. Germline V CDR1 and CDR2: SGHRS, YFSETQ. The CDR3 loop reads CASSLAGVGNSPLHF. The CDR3, as DNA: TGCGCCAGCAGCTTGGCCGGAGTCGGGAATTCACCCCTCCACTTT.

The chain links TRBV3-1 (or the pseudogene TRBV3-2) to TRBJ2-5; 10 bases are a match to TRBD2. The CDR3 consists of 17 residues. Germline values: CDR1 LGHDT, CDR2 YNNKEL (reference sequence). The V and J ends lost 4 bases and 2 bases, in that order; junction bases with no gene match: 10. CDR3 sequence (DNA): TGTGCCAGCAGCCTCGGTCGGGTAGCGGGGGGACAAGAGACCCAGTACTTC. Translation: CASSLGRVAGGQETQYF.

The chain has TRBV18 and TRBJ2-1; TRBD2 agrees at 12 bases. V was clipped by 4 bases and J by 3 bases; unmatched bases: 4. Germline lookup yields CDR1 KGHSH and CDR2 LQKENI. This CDR3 is 16 amino acids long. CDR3 in amino acids: CASSHLAGGFYNEQFF. DNA for the CDR3: TGTGCCAGCTCACATCTAGCGGGGGGGTTCTACAATGAGCAGTTCTTC. The variable domain in full, completed from reference TRBV18 and TRBJ2-1, reads NAGVMQNPRHLVRRRGQEARLRCSPMKGHSHVYWYRQLPEEGLKFMVYLQKENIIDESGMPKERFSAEFPKEGPSILRIQQVVRGDSAAYFCASSHLAGGFYNEQFFGPGTRLTVL.

This clone was detected only a few times. The chain recombines TRBV7-3 with TRBJ1-5, with D possibly being TRBD1 (6 bases). V was shortened by 5 bases and J by 7 bases, with 18 bases between the two germline ends. Germline lookup yields CDR1 SGHTA and CDR2 FQGTGA. The CDR3 contains 15 residues. The CDR3 reads CASSPLGGGGQPQHF. The CDR3, as DNA: TGTGCCAGCAGCCCCCTAGGGGGGGGCGGGCAGCCCCAGCATTTT.

CDR3 sequence (DNA): TGTGCCAGCAGTTACGCGGGGGGGCTGACCGGGGAGCTGTTTTTT. Protein product: CASSYAGGLTGELFF. The chain carries TRBV6-2 or TRBV6-3 and TRBJ2-2; the match to TRBD2 covers 9 bases. The V and J ends lost 2 bases and 5 bases, in that order; junction bases with no gene match: 3. Germline lookup yields CDR1 MNHEY and CDR2 SVGEGT. The CDR3 is made up of 15 amino acids.